The source of this T cell receptor (beta chain) is a study of blood T cell repertoires in COVID-19. Assay used: immunoSEQ multiplex PCR; TCRdb lists only in-frame clones, some missing. The sample contains fewer than 250,000 clones, about 85% of which appear only once. Trimming left V 0 bases short and J 7 bases short, with 12 bases between. Germline assignment: CDR1 MNHNY and CDR2 SVGAGI (reference sequence). The CDR3 covers 14 residues. The chain employs TRBV6-6 and TRBJ1-1; D possibly corresponds to TRBD1 (6 bases). The sample was peripheral blood. This clonotype was obtained from an elderly woman with COVID-19, enrolled during active disease. The DNA of the CDR3 is TGTGCCAGCAGTTACTCGATAACAGGGTATGAAGCTTTCTTT. Residues: CASSYSITGYEAFF.